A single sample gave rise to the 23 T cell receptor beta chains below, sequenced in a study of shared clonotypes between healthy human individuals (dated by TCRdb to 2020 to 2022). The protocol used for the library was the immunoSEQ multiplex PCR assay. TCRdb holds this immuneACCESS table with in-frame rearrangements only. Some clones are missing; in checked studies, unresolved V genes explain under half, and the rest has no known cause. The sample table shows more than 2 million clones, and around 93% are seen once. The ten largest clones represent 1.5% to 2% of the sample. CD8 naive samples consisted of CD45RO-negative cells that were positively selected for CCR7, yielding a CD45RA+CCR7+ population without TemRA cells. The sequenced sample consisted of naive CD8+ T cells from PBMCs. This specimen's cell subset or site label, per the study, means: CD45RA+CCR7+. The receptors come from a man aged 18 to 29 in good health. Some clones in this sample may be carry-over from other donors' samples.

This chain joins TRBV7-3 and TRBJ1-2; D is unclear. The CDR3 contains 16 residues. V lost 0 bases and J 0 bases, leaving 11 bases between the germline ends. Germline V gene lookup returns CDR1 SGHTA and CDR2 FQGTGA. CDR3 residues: CASSLTPGPANYGYTF. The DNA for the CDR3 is TGTGCCAGCAGCTTAACACCGGGCCCTGCTAACTATGGCTACACCTTC.

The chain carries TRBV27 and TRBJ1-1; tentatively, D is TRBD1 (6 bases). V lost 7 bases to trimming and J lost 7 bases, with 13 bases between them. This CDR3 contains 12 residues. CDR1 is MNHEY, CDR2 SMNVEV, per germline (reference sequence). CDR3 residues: CASINRALEAFF. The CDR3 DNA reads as TGTGCCAGCATTAACAGGGCGCTTGAAGCTTTCTTT.

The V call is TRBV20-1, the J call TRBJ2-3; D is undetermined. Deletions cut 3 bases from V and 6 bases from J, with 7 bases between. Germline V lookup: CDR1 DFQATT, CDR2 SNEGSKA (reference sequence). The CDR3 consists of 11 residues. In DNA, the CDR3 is TGCAGTGCTAGTGGGTCGGATACGCAGTATTTT. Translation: CSASGSDTQYF.

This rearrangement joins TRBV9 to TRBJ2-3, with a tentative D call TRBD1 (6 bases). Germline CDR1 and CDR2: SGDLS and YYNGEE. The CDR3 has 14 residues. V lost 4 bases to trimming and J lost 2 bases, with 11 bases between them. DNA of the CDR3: TGTGCCAGCAGCCCAGACAGGTTCACAGATACGCAGTATTTT. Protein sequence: CASSPDRFTDTQYF.

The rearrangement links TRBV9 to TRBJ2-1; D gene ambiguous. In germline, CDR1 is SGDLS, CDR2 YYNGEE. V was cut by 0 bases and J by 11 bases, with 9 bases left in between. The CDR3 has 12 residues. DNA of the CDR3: TGTGCCAGCAGCGTAGCCGGCGGACAGCAGTTCTTC. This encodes CASSVAGGQQFF.

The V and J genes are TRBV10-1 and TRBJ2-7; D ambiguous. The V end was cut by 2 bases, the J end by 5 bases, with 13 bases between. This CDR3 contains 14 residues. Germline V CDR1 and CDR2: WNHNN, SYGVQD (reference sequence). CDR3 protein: CASSEGLGSHEQYF. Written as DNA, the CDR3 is TGCGCCAGCAGTGAGGGGTTGGGAAGTCACGAGCAGTACTTC.

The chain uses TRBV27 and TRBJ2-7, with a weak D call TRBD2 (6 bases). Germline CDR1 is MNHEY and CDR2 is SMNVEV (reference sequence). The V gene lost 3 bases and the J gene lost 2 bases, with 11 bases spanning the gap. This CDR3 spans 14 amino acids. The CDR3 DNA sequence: TGTGCCAGCAGTTTGGGGTGGAGGGCCTACGAGCAGTACTTC. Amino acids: CASSLGWRAYEQYF.

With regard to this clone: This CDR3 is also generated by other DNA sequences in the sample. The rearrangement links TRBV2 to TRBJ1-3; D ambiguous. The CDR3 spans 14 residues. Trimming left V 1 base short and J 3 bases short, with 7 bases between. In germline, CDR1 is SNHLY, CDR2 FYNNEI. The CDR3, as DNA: TGTGCCAGCAGTGAAGGGGGAGGTGGAAACACCATATATTTT. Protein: CASSEGGGGNTIYF.

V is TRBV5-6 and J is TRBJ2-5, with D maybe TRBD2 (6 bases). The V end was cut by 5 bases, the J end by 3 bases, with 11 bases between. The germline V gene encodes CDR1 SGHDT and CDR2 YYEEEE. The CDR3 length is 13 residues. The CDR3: CASSSGLKETQYF. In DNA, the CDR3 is TGTGCCAGCAGTTCCGGACTAAAAGAGACCCAGTACTTC.

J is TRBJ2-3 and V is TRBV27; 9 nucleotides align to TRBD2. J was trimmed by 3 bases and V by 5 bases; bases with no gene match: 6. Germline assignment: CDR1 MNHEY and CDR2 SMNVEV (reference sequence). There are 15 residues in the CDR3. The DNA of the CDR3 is TGTGCCAGCAGTGCGGGGGGGGCTTGGACAGATACGCAGTATTTT. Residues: CASSAGGAWTDTQYF.

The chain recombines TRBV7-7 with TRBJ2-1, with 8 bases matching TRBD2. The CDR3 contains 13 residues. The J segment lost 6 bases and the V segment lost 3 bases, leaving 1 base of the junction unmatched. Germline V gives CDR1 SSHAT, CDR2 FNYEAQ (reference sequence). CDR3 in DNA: TGTGCCAGCAGCTTCGGACTAGCCAATGAGCAGTTCTTC. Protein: CASSFGLANEQFF.

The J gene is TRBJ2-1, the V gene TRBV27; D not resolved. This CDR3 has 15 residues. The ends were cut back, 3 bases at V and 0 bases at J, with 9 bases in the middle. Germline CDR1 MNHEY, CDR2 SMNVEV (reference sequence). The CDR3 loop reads CASSFARISYNEQFF. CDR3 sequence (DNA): TGTGCCAGCAGTTTTGCCAGGATCTCCTACAATGAGCAGTTCTTC.

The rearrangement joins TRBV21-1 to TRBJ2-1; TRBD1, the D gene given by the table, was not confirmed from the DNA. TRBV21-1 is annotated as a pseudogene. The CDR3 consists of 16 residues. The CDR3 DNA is TGTGCCAGCAGCAAAGAGGGGATAGGGGTTTACAATGAGCAGTTCTTC. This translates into CASSKEGIGVYNEQFF.

Here the CDR3 DNA reads TGTGCCAGCAGCGGGAGACTAGCGGAAGGCTACAATGAGCAGTTCTTC. Protein sequence: CASSGRLAEGYNEQFF. V usage is TRBV7-2 and J usage is TRBJ2-1, with TRBD2 matching 9 bases. Germline V lookup: CDR1 SGHTA, CDR2 FQGNSA. CDR3 length: 16 amino acids. With 5 bases clipped from V and 3 bases from J, the junction kept 8 bases outside the gene matches.

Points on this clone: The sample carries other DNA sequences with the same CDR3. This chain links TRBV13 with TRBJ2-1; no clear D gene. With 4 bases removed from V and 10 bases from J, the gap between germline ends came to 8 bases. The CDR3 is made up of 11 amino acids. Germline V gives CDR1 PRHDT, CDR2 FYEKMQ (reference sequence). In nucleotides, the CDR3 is TGTGCCAGCAGCTCGACTGGGGAGCAGTTCTTC. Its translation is CASSSTGEQFF.

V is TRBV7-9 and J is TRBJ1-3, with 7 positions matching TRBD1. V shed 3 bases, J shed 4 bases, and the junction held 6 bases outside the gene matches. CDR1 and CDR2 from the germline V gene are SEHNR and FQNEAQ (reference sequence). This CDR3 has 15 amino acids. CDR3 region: CASSLEGGSGNTIYF. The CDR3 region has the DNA TGTGCCAGCAGCTTGGAAGGGGGCTCCGGAAACACCATATATTTT.

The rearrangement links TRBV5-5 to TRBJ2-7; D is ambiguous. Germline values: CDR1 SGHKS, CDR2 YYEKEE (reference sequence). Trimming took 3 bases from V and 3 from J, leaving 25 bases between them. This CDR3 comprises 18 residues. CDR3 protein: CASSSILKVGPRYYEQYF. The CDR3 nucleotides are TGTGCCAGCAGCTCGATCCTGAAGGTGGGCCCGAGGTACTACGAGCAGTACTTC.

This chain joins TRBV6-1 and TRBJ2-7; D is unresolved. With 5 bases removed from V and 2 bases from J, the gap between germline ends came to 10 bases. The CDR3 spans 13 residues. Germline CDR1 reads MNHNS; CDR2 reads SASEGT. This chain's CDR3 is CASSPRTTYEQYF. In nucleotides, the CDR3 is TGTGCCAGCAGTCCCCGGACGACCTACGAGCAGTACTTC.

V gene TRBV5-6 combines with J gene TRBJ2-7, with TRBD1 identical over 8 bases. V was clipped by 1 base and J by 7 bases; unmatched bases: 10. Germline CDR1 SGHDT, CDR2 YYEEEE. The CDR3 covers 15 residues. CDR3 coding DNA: TGTGCCAGCAGCTTGCGTTGGCAGGGGGCGCAGGAGCAGTACTTC. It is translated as CASSLRWQGAQEQYF.

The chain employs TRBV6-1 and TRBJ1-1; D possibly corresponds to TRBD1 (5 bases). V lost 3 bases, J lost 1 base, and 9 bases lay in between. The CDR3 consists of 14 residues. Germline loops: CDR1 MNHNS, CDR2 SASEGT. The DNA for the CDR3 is TGTGCCAGCAGTGATCGGGGGGGGAACACTGAAGCTTTCTTT. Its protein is CASSDRGGNTEAFF.

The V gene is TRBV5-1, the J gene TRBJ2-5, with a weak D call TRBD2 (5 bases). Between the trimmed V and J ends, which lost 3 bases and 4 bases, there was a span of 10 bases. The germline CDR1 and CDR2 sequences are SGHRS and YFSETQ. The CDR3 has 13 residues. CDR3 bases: TGCGCCAGCAGCTCAGGTCGGGGAGAGACCCAGTACTTC. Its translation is CASSSGRGETQYF. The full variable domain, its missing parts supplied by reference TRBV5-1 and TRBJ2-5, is KAGVTQTPRYLIKTRGQQVTLSCSPISGHRSVSWYQQTPGQGLQFLFEYFSETQRNKGNFPGRFSGRQFSNSRSEMNVSTLELGDSALYLCASSSGRGETQYFGPGTRLLVL.

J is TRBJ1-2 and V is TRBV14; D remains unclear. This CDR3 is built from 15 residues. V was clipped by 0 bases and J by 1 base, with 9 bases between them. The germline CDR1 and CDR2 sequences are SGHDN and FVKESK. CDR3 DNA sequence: TGTGCCAGCAGCCAAGATTTCGGCAGTAACTATGGCTACACCTTC. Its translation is CASSQDFGSNYGYTF. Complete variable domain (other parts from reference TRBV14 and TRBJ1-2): EAGVTQFPSHSVIEKGQTVTLRCDPISGHDNLYWYRRVMGKEIKFLLHFVKESKQDESGMPNNRFLAERTGGTYSTLKVQPAELEDSGVYFCASSQDFGSNYGYTFGSGTRLTVV.

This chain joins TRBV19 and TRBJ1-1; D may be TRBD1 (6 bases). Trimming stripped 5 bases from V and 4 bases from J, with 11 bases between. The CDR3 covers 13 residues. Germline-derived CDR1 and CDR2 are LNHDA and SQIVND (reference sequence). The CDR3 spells CASSVYRATEAFF. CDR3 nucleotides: TGTGCCAGTAGTGTTTACAGGGCCACTGAAGCTTTCTTT. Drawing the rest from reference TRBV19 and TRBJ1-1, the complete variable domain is DGGITQSPKYLFRKEGQNVTLSCEQNLNHDAMYWYRQDPGQGLRLIYYSQIVNDFQKGDIAEGYSVSREKKESFPLTVTSAQKNPTAFYLCASSVYRATEAFFGQGTRLTVV.